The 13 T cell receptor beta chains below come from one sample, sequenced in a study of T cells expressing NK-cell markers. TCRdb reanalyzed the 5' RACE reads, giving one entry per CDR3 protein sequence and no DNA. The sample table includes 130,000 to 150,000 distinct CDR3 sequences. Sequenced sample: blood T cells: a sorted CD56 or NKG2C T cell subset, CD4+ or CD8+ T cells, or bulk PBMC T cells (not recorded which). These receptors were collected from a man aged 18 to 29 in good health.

CDR3 amino acids: CATSEVRFGDGRETQYF. The V call is TRBV24-1, the J call TRBJ2-5; TCRdb's D gene call, TRBD2, goes unchecked for lack of DNA. Germline values: CDR1 KGHDR, CDR2 SFDVKD. The CDR3 is 17 amino acids.

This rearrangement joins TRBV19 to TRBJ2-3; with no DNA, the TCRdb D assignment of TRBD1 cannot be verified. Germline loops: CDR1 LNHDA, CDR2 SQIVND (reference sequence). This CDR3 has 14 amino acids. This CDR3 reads CASRGQELADTQYF.

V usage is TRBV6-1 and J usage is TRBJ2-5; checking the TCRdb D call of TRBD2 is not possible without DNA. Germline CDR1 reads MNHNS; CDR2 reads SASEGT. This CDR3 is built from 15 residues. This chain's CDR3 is CASSPPGLTQETQYF.

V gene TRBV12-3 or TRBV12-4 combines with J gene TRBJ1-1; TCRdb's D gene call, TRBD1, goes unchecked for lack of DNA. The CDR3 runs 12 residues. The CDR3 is CASSLLSPWAFF.

Here the CDR3 reads CASSIGGSAPTDTQYF. The chain recombines TRBV7-8 with TRBJ2-3; TCRdb names TRBD1, which stays unverified in the absence of DNA. Germline CDR1 SGHVS, CDR2 FQNEAQ. The CDR3 is 16 residues long.

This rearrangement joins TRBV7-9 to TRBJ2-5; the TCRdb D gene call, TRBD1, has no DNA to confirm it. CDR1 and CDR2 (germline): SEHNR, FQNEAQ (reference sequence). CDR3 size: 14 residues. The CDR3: CASRPRQGRETQYF.

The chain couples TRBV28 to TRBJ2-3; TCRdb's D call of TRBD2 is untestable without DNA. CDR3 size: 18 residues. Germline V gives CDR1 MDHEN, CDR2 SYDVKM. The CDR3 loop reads CASGPLAGGPLGTDTQYF.

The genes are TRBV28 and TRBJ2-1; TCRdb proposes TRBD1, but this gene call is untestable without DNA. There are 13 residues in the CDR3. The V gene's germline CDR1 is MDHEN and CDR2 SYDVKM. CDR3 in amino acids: CASSLSPVVEQFF.

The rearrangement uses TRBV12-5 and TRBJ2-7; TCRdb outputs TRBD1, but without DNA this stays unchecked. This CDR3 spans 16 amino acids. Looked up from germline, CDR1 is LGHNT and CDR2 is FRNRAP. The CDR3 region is CASDEQRDSCSYEQYF.

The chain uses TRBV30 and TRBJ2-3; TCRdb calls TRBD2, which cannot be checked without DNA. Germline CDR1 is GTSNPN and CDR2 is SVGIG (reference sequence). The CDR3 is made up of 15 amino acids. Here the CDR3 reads CAWSALAGGADTQYF.

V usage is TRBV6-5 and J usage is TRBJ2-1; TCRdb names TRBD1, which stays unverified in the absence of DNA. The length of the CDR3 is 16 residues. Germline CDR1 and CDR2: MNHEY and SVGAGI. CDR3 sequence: CASSYLAGEATNEQFF.

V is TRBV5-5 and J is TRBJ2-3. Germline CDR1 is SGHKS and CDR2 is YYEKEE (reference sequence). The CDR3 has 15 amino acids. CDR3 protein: CASHGLAGRTDTQYF.

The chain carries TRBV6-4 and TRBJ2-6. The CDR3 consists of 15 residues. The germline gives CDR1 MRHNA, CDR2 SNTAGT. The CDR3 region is CASSVDSSGANVLTF.